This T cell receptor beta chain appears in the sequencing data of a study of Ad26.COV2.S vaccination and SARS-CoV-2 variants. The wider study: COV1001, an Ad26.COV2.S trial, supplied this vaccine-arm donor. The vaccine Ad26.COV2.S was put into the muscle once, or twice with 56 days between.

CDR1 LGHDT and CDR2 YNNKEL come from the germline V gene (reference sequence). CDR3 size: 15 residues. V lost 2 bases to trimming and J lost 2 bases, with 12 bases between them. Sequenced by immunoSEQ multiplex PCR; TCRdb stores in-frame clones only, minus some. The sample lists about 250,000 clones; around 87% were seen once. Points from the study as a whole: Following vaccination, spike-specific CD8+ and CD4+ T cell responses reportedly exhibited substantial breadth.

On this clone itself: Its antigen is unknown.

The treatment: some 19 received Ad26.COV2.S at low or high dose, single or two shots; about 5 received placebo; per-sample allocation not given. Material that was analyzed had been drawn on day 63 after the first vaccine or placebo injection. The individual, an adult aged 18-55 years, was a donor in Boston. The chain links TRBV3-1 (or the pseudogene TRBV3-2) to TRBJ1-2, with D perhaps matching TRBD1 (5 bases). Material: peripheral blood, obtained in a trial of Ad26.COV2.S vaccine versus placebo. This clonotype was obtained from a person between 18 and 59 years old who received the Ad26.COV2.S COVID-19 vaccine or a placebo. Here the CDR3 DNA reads TGTGCCAGCAGCCAACGAGGGACCTTCAACTATGGCTACACCTTC. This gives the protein CASSQRGTFNYGYTF.